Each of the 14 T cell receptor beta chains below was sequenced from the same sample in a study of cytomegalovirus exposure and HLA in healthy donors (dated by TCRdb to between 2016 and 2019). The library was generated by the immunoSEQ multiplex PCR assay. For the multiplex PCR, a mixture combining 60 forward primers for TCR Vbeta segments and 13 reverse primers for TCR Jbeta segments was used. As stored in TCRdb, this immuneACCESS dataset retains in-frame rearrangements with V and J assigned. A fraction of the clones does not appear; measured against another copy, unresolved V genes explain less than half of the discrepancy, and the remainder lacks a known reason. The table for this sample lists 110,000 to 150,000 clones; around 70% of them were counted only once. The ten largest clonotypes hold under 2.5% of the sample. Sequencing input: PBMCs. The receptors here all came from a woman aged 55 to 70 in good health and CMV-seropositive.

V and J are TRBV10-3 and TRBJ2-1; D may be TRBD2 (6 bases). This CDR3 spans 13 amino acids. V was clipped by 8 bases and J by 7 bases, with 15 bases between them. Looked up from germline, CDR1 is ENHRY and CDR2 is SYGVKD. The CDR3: CAIGSGWRNEQFF. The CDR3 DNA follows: TGTGCCATCGGAAGCGGGTGGAGGAATGAGCAGTTCTTC.

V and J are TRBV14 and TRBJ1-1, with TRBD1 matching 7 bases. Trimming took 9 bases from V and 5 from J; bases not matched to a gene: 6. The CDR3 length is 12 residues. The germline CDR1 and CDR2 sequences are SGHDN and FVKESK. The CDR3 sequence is CASRGPGTEAFF. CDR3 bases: TGTGCCAGTAGGGGGCCGGGGACTGAAGCTTTCTTT.

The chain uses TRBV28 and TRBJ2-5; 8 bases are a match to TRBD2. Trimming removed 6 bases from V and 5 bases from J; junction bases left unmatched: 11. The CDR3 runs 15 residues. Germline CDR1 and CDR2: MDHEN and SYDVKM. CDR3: CASSHSGTWGETQYF. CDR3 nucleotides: TGTGCCAGCAGCCATAGCGGGACCTGGGGGGAGACCCAGTACTTC.

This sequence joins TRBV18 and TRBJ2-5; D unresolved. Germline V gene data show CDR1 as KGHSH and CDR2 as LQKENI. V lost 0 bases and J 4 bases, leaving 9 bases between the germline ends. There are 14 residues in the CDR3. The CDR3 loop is CASSPPNYLETQYF. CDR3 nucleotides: TGTGCCAGCTCACCACCGAACTACTTAGAGACCCAGTACTTC.

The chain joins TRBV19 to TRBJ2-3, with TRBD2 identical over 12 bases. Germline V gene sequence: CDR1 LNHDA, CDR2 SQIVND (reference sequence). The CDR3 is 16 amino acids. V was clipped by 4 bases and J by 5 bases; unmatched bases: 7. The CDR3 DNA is TGTGCCAGTAGTAATGGACTAGCGGGACAGGGAGATACGCAGTATTTT. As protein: CASSNGLAGQGDTQYF.

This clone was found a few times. In DNA, the CDR3 is TGCGCCAGCAGCTCTGGACTAGTAACAATTGAGCAGTTCTTC. Translating it yields CASSSGLVTIEQFF. The chain recombines TRBV5-1 with TRBJ2-1, with TRBD2 matching over 7 bases. CDR1 and CDR2 (germline): SGHRS, YFSETQ. This CDR3 is built from 14 residues. V shed 3 bases and J 9 bases; nucleotides not matched to a gene: 9.

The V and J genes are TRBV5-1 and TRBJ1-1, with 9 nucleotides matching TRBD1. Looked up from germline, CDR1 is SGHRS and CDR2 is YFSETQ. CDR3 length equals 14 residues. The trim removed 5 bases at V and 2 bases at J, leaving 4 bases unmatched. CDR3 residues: CASRTGGINTEAFF. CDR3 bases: TGCGCCAGCAGGACAGGGGGGATAAACACTGAAGCTTTCTTT. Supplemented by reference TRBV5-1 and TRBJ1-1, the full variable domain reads KAGVTQTPRYLIKTRGQQVTLSCSPISGHRSVSWYQQTPGQGLQFLFEYFSETQRNKGNFPGRFSGRQFSNSRSEMNVSTLELGDSALYLCASRTGGINTEAFFGQGTRLTVV.

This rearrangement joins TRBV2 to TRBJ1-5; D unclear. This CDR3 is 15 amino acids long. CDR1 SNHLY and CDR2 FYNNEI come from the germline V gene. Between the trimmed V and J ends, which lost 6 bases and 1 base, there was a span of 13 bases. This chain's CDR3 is CASRPENLSNQPQHF. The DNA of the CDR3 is TGTGCCAGCAGACCCGAGAACTTAAGCAATCAGCCCCAGCATTTT.

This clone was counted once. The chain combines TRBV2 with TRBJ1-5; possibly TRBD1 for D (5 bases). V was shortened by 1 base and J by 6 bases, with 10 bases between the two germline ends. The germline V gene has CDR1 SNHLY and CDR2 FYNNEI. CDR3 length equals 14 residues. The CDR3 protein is CASSEGQGSQPQHF. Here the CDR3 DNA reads TGTGCCAGCAGTGAAGGTCAGGGCAGTCAGCCCCAGCATTTT.

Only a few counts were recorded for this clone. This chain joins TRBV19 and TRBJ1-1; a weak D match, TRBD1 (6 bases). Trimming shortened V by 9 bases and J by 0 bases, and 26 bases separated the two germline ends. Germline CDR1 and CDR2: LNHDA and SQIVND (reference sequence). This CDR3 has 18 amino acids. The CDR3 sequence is CASLPWDTVRRVNTEAFF. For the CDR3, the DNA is TGTGCCAGCTTACCTTGGGACACCGTGAGGCGGGTGAACACTGAAGCTTTCTTT.

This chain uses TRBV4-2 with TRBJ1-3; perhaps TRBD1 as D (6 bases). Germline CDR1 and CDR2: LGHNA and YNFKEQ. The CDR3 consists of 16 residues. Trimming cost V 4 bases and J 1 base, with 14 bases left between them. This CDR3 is CASSLLGQPSGNTIYF. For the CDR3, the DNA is TGTGCCAGCAGCCTGCTCGGACAGCCATCTGGAAACACCATATATTTT.

CDR3 amino acids: CASSLGGQGTYSGTEAFF. CDR3 coding DNA: TGCGCCAGCAGCTTGGGTGGACAGGGGACCTACTCGGGCACTGAAGCTTTCTTT. This chain joins TRBV5-1 and TRBJ1-1; 9 bases map to TRBD1. The CDR3 is 18 residues long. CDR1 SGHRS and CDR2 YFSETQ come from the germline V gene. The V and J ends lost 0 bases and 4 bases, in that order; junction bases with no gene match: 13.

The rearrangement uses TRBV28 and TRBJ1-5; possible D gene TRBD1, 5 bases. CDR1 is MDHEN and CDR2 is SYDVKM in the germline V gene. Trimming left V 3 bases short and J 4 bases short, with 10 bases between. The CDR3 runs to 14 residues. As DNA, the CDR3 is TGTGCCAGCAGTTTTCTGGGGGGTAATCAGCCCCAGCATTTT. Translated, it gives CASSFLGGNQPQHF.

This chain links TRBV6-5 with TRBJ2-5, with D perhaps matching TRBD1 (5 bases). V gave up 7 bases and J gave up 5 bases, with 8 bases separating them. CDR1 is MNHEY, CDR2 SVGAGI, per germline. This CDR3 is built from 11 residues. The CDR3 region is CASTGLETQYF. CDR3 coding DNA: TGTGCCAGCACAGGGTTGGAGACCCAGTACTTC.